These 27 T cell receptor beta chains originate from one sample sequenced in a study of shared clonotypes between healthy human individuals. The assay was immunoSEQ multiplex PCR, and TCRdb's table has in-frame clones only and misses some. This sample has approximately 1,500,000 clones, with 95% to 97% found just once. Specimen: naive CD4+ T cells sorted from blood. Subset meaning: CD45RA+ positively selected. Receptor source: a man between 25 and 39 years old in good health.

The CDR3 loop is CASSVGGGLPNTEAFF. CDR3 nucleotide sequence: TGTGCCAGCAGCGTTGGCGGGGGACTACCGAACACTGAAGCTTTCTTT. The V and J genes are TRBV9 and TRBJ1-1, with D perhaps TRBD1 (5 bases). Deletions cut 2 bases from V and 1 base from J, with 15 bases between. The CDR3 sequence is 16 residues long. The germline CDR1 and CDR2 sequences are SGDLS and YYNGEE.

The chain links TRBV30 to TRBJ2-1; D remains unclear. CDR1 and CDR2 from the germline V gene are GTSNPN and SVGIG (reference sequence). The length of the CDR3 is 13 residues. Trimming took off 1 base at V and 4 bases at J, with 8 bases between the two ends. CDR3 sequence: CAWSAILYNEQFF. In DNA form, the CDR3 reads TGTGCCTGGAGTGCCATACTTTACAATGAGCAGTTCTTC.

The V gene is TRBV11-3, the J gene TRBJ2-1, with 9 bases identical to TRBD2. Trimming cost V 5 bases and J 7 bases; bases outside gene matches: 3. The CDR3 totals 13 residues. The germline gives CDR1 SGHNT, CDR2 YENEEA. The CDR3 sequence: CASSRREGNEQFF. DNA of the CDR3: TGTGCCAGCAGCAGGCGGGAGGGTAATGAGCAGTTCTTC.

This chain joins TRBV4-3 and TRBJ2-7; 11 bases line up with TRBD2. The germline V gene has CDR1 LGHNA and CDR2 YSLEER. This CDR3 has 15 amino acids. Trimming took 1 base from V and 2 from J; bases not matched to a gene: 1. CDR3 bases: TGCGCCAGCAGCCAAGCGACTAGCGGGGCCTACGAGCAGTACTTC. Protein product: CASSQATSGAYEQYF.

The chain is built from TRBV7-9 and TRBJ2-3; D remains unclear. The CDR3 covers 14 residues. Germline CDR1 is SEHNR and CDR2 is FQNEAQ (reference sequence). Trimming stripped 5 bases from V and 2 bases from J, with 11 bases between. CDR3 amino acids: CASSAAHYTDTQYF. The CDR3 region has the DNA TGTGCCAGCAGCGCTGCCCACTACACAGATACGCAGTATTTT.

The gene calls are TRBV6-4 and TRBJ1-1; D might be TRBD1 (5 bases). The CDR3 consists of 15 residues. Germline CDR1 is MRHNA and CDR2 is SNTAGT. The V gene lost 6 bases and the J gene lost 11 bases, with 25 bases spanning the gap. The CDR3 nucleotides read TGTGCCAGCAGATCCGCCGCCGCCGGGGGTGGAATTGCTTTCTTT. Protein: CASRSAAAGGGIAFF.

This rearrangement joins TRBV6-5 to TRBJ2-2; D could derive from TRBD1 or TRBD2 (5 bases each). The length of the CDR3 is 13 residues. The V gene lost 7 bases and the J gene lost 7 bases, with 13 bases spanning the gap. Germline assignment: CDR1 MNHEY and CDR2 SVGAGI. CDR3 nucleotides: TGTGCCAGCAATACCCAGGGAGTCGGGGAGCTGTTTTTT. Translated: CASNTQGVGELFF.

This sequence joins TRBV28 and TRBJ2-5, with D perhaps assigned TRBD1 or TRBD2 (5 bases each). The ends were cut back, 2 bases at V and 5 bases at J, with 9 bases in the middle. The CDR3 has 13 residues. The V gene's germline CDR1 is MDHEN and CDR2 SYDVKM. CDR3 amino acids: CASSLRWGETQYF. The CDR3 nucleotides are TGTGCCAGCAGTTTAAGGTGGGGGGAGACCCAGTACTTC. The entire variable domain, with the rest obtained from reference TRBV28 and TRBJ2-5, is as follows: DVKVTQSSRYLVKRTGEKVFLECVQDMDHENMFWYRQDPGLGLRLIYFSYDVKMKEKGDIPEGYSVSREKKERFSLILESASTNQTSMYLCASSLRWGETQYFGPGTRLLVL.

This rearrangement joins TRBV6-5 to TRBJ1-1, with D tentatively TRBD1 (5 bases). V gave up 9 bases and J gave up 1 base, with 12 bases separating them. The length of the CDR3 is 13 residues. Germline-derived CDR1 and CDR2 are MNHEY and SVGAGI. Here the CDR3 DNA reads TGTGCCAGTCGGGGACGGACGAACACTGAAGCTTTCTTT. Its translation is CASRGRTNTEAFF.

This clone was detected only once. The chain carries TRBV5-4 and TRBJ2-1; D gene uncertain. Looked up from germline, CDR1 is SGHNT and CDR2 is YYREEE (reference sequence). V dropped 0 bases and J dropped 0 bases, with 7 bases sitting between them. The CDR3 is 15 amino acids. CDR3 region: CASSLGLTSYNEQFF. The CDR3 nucleotides are TGTGCCAGCAGCTTGGGACTTACCTCCTACAATGAGCAGTTCTTC.

The J gene is TRBJ2-6, the V gene TRBV5-6; TRBD1 matches 9 bases. Germline V CDR1 and CDR2: SGHDT, YYEEEE. The CDR3 contains 17 residues. With 1 base clipped from V and 2 bases from J, the junction kept 4 bases outside the gene matches. This chain's CDR3 is CASSLIDRGTGANVLTF. The DNA of the CDR3 is TGTGCCAGCAGCTTGATAGACAGGGGGACTGGGGCCAACGTCCTGACTTTC.

The V and J genes are TRBV5-5 and TRBJ1-2, with D tentatively TRBD1 (6 bases). The germline V gene has CDR1 SGHKS and CDR2 YYEKEE (reference sequence). The CDR3 consists of 12 residues. V was clipped by 10 bases and J by 0 bases, with 10 bases between them. The CDR3 DNA follows: TGTGCCTCAGCAGGGGCTAACTATGGCTACACCTTC. Protein product: CASAGANYGYTF.

CDR3 loop: CASSHRSPSGANVLTF. The CDR3 coding sequence is TGTGCCAGTAGCCACAGAAGCCCGTCTGGGGCCAACGTCCTGACTTTC. The V call is TRBV19, the J call TRBJ2-6, with no clear D. CDR1 and CDR2 (germline): LNHDA, SQIVND (reference sequence). The V end lost 6 bases, the J end lost 1 base, and 13 bases lay between the germline ends. The CDR3 covers 16 residues.

This chain links TRBV18 with TRBJ2-7; D is perhaps TRBD1 (5 bases). Germline CDR1 reads KGHSH; CDR2 reads LQKENI. Trimming shortened V by 2 bases and J by 2 bases, and 13 bases separated the two germline ends. There are 15 residues in the CDR3. CDR3 DNA sequence: TGTGCCAGCTCACCAATCCAGGGTCCAACCTACGAGCAGTACTTC. Translating it yields CASSPIQGPTYEQYF.

The chain is built from TRBV11-2 and TRBJ1-4; D is unclear. Germline V gene sequence: CDR1 SGHAT, CDR2 FQNNGV. This CDR3 spans 12 amino acids. V lost 6 bases and J lost 8, with 10 bases in between. For the CDR3, the DNA is TGTGCCAGCAGTCCGACCAGGGAAAAACTGTTTTTT. The encoded protein is CASSPTREKLFF.

This sequence joins TRBV9 and TRBJ2-5, with 9 bases fitting TRBD1. J lost 5 bases, V lost 4 bases, and 12 bases had no gene match. The CDR3 runs to 16 residues. The germline V gene has CDR1 SGDLS and CDR2 YYNGEE. The CDR3 sequence: CASSPTKVGQGETQYF. Here the CDR3 DNA reads TGTGCCAGCAGCCCGACTAAAGTAGGACAGGGGGAGACCCAGTACTTC.

With regard to this clone: The sample carries other DNA sequences with the same CDR3. This chain's CDR3 is CASSLGYEQYF. Here the CDR3 DNA reads TGTGCCAGCAGTTTAGGCTACGAGCAGTACTTC. The J gene is TRBJ2-7, the V gene TRBV6-5; D remains ambiguous. Germline assignment: CDR1 MNHEY and CDR2 SVGAGI. The CDR3 length is 11 residues. V shed 4 bases and J shed 3 bases, with 4 bases lying between them.

The rearrangement uses TRBV27 and TRBJ1-2; D unresolved. Germline CDR1 is MNHEY and CDR2 is SMNVEV (reference sequence). The CDR3 contains 14 residues. V was pared by 3 bases and J by 2 bases, with 10 bases between. The CDR3 protein is CASSLGRQNYGYTF. The CDR3 DNA is TGTGCCAGCAGTTTGGGCAGGCAAAACTATGGCTACACCTTC.

A word on this clone: Other nucleotide sequences from this sample produce the same CDR3. The CDR3 here is CASSVAPYNEQFF. The CDR3 DNA is TGTGCCAGCAGCGTAGCGCCCTACAATGAGCAGTTCTTC. The chain couples TRBV9 to TRBJ2-1; D remains unclear. CDR1 and CDR2 from the germline V gene are SGDLS and YYNGEE. V was trimmed by 0 bases and J by 2 bases, leaving 3 bases between them. CDR3 length equals 13 residues.

The CDR3, as DNA: TGTGCCAGCGCAGCGGGAGCCTACAATGAGCAGTTCTTC. Protein product: CASAAGAYNEQFF. V is TRBV6-1 and J is TRBJ2-1; 8 bases map to TRBD2. The CDR3 contains 13 residues. CDR1 is MNHNS, CDR2 SASEGT, per germline. Trimming cost V 8 bases and J 2 bases; bases outside gene matches: 2.

The chain joins TRBV5-1 to TRBJ1-1; D gene uncertain. The CDR3 has 15 amino acids. Germline CDR1 reads SGHRS; CDR2 reads YFSETQ. Trimming cost V 0 bases and J 4 bases, with 13 bases left between them. The CDR3 DNA reads as TGCGCCAGCAGCTTGGGGACCAGTCTGGGCACTGAAGCTTTCTTT. Translated: CASSLGTSLGTEAFF.

The V call is TRBV19, the J call TRBJ2-1; D possibly corresponds to TRBD2 (7 bases). Germline CDR1 reads LNHDA; CDR2 reads SQIVND (reference sequence). The CDR3 consists of 16 residues. V was cut by 7 bases and J by 4 bases, with 20 bases left in between. The CDR3 region is CASTGGRGRLYNEQFF. CDR3 nucleotide sequence: TGTGCCAGTACCGGTGGGCGGGGGCGGTTATACAATGAGCAGTTCTTC.

The genes are TRBV4-3 and TRBJ2-2; possibly TRBD2 for D (6 bases). Germline-derived CDR1 and CDR2 are LGHNA and YSLEER. The CDR3 covers 15 residues. Trimming cost V 4 bases and J 2 bases, with 11 bases left between them. DNA for the CDR3: TGCGCCAGCAGCCTGGGACTCCTCAACACCGGGGAGCTGTTTTTT. It encodes CASSLGLLNTGELFF.

The CDR3 sequence is CSVVAVGTRDTQYF. CDR3 nucleotides: TGCAGCGTTGTTGCTGTCGGAACCCGAGATACGCAGTATTTT. This chain connects TRBV29-1 to TRBJ2-3; D is uncertain. Trimming removed 4 bases at V and 5 bases at J, with 16 bases between. Germline loops: CDR1 SQVTM, CDR2 ANQGSEA. This CDR3 contains 14 residues.

The rearrangement links TRBV19 to TRBJ2-7; TRBD1 matches 8 bases. The ends lost 3 bases at V and 6 bases at J; junction bases unmatched: 7. CDR1 and CDR2 (germline): LNHDA, SQIVND (reference sequence). The CDR3 extends over 14 amino acids. CDR3: CASSIGPGGGEQYF. CDR3 DNA: TGTGCCAGTAGTATCGGGCCAGGGGGCGGCGAGCAGTACTTC.

The chain links TRBV28 to TRBJ2-7, with 9 bases identical to TRBD1. This CDR3 is 16 amino acids long. Germline CDR1 is MDHEN and CDR2 is SYDVKM. V shed 6 bases, J shed 1 base, and the junction held 10 bases outside the gene matches. The DNA of the CDR3 is TGTGCCAGCAGGCTAACGGGACAGGGCTTTTCCTACGAGCAGTACTTC. This gives the protein CASRLTGQGFSYEQYF.

V usage is TRBV11-2 and J usage is TRBJ1-2; 7 bases match TRBD1. Germline-derived CDR1 and CDR2 are SGHAT and FQNNGV. CDR3 length: 15 residues. V dropped 5 bases and J dropped 5; count of bases not matched to a gene: 11. In nucleotides, the CDR3 is TGTGCCAGCAGCATAAATACAGGGGCGGCATATGGCTACACCTTC. This sequence encodes CASSINTGAAYGYTF.